The 6 T cell receptor beta chains below come from one sample, sequenced in a study of control samples from healthy donors and cancer patients. Data came from immunoSEQ multiplex PCR; TCRdb stores just in-frame clones and leaves some out. The sample holds 120,000 to 150,000 clones; 93% are singletons and the top ten take almost 6%. The specimen sequenced was blood. The receptors were gathered from a man aged 18 to 35 in good health.

The chain couples TRBV19 to TRBJ1-2; D is undetermined. The CDR3 is 15 amino acids. Trimming stripped 3 bases from V and 7 bases from J, with 18 bases between. Germline CDR1 and CDR2: LNHDA and SQIVND (reference sequence). In nucleotides, the CDR3 is TGTGCCAGTAGTATGGAGGCCCCACCCGTAGGTGGCTACACCTTC. It codes for CASSMEAPPVGGYTF.

V is TRBV2 and J is TRBJ1-2; no definite D call. CDR1 SNHLY and CDR2 FYNNEI come from the germline V gene. The CDR3 is 13 amino acids. The V and J ends lost 7 bases and 4 bases respectively, with 13 bases between them. The CDR3 sequence: CASTSDGGYGYTF. In DNA, the CDR3 is TGTGCCAGCACTAGCGACGGCGGCTATGGCTACACCTTC.

The chain joins TRBV6-6 to TRBJ1-2; 9 positions match TRBD1. J was trimmed by 8 bases and V by 6 bases; bases with no gene match: 7. Per the germline V gene, CDR1 is MNHNY and CDR2 is SVGAGI (reference sequence). The CDR3 has 13 residues. CDR3 DNA: TGTGCCAGCAGCCGGGACAGGGCGGTAGGCTACACCTTC. Translating it yields CASSRDRAVGYTF.

J is TRBJ2-7 and V is TRBV6-2 or TRBV6-3, with 8 bases fitting TRBD2. CDR1 and CDR2 (germline): MNHEY, SVGEGT. Unmatched junction bases numbered 13, after V lost 4 bases and J lost 2 bases. The length of the CDR3 is 17 residues. DNA of the CDR3: TGTGCCAGCAGTTCTGAGATAGCTAGCGGGTCCACCTACGAGCAGTACTTC. Translated: CASSSEIASGSTYEQYF.

This sequence joins TRBV6-2 or TRBV6-3 and TRBJ2-7; unclear D gene. The CDR3 covers 12 residues. Looked up from germline, CDR1 is MNHEY and CDR2 is SVGEGT. V was clipped by 6 bases and J by 3 bases, with 9 bases between them. The CDR3, as DNA: TGTGCCAGCAGCCGCGGAATCTACGAGCAGTACTTC. Amino acids: CASSRGIYEQYF.

The chain combines TRBV15 with TRBJ2-6, with no clear D. V was clipped by 7 bases and J by 2 bases, with 6 bases between them. Germline CDR1 reads LNHNV; CDR2 reads YYDKDF (reference sequence). This CDR3 comprises 13 residues. The CDR3 sequence is CATTRAGANVLTF. The CDR3 DNA follows: TGTGCCACCACACGGGCTGGGGCCAACGTCCTGACTTTC.